This T cell receptor (beta chain) stems from a study of blood T cell repertoires in COVID-19. Study as a whole: Both acute and convalescent COVID-19 samples were obtained from the United States, Italy and Spain. In each case, the material was cDNA or gDNA derived from T cells, B-cell-depleted T cells, or PBMCs.

CDR1 SGHNT and CDR2 YENEEA come from the germline V gene. Deletions cut 5 bases from V and 1 base from J, with 9 bases between. This CDR3 is 13 amino acids long. Authors' processing steps: Reference gene primer amplification gave nucleated cell count estimates. Assay used: immunoSEQ multiplex PCR; TCRdb lists only in-frame clones, some missing. V, J and clone size were drawn from that table, and D and trimming were deduced from the DNA. Here the sample spans 15,000 or so clones, about 86% being singletons. This TCR came from a human donor in a cohort sampled during active COVID-19. This sequence joins TRBV11-3 and TRBJ2-7; possibly TRBD2 for D (6 bases). The sequenced sample was peripheral blood. The DNA of the CDR3 is TGTGCCAGCAGCATGGGGGGATCCTACGAGCAGTACTTC. Protein: CASSMGGSYEQYF.